The 2 T cell receptor beta chains listed next were all sequenced from one sample in a study of blood T cells in healthy people across ages. Then a second PCR, running roughly 7 to 11 cycles, was carried out with a sample-barcoded 5' primer and a J-beta primer mix. TCRdb re-analysed the 5' RACE reads in MiXCR, keeping a single row per CDR3 protein. Here the sample spans 600,000 or so distinct CDR3 sequences, about 21% being singletons. Material for sequencing was blood. The receptors here all came from a man between 65 and 79 years old in good health.

In this sample, this clonotype turned up a few times. The rearrangement links TRBV24-1 to TRBJ2-3, with 9 bases identical to TRBD1. V gave up 1 base and J gave up 11 bases; unmatched junction bases: 3. This CDR3 comprises 13 residues. Per germline, CDR1 KGHDR and CDR2 SFDVKD. Written as DNA, the CDR3 is TGTGCCACCAGTGATTTAGGGACAGGGCTGCAGTATTTT. It specifies CATSDLGTGLQYF.

The rearrangement uses TRBV21-1 and TRBJ2-3; the table assigns TRBD2, which was not confirmed against the DNA. TRBV21-1 is labeled a pseudogene. This CDR3 region has 16 residues. The CDR3 protein is CASSKTGTSSPDTQYF. The CDR3 DNA is TGTGCCAGCAGCAAAACCGGGACTAGCTCCCCAGATACGCAGTATTTT.